The next 20 T cell receptor beta chains were all read from a single sample in a study of CD8 T cells in Susac syndrome. An input of about 0.45 to 1 ug of RNA was subjected to reverse transcription using random hexamers. In TCRdb, the immunoSEQ multiplex PCR reads were re-called with MiXCR into one record per CDR3 protein. Of 160,000 or so distinct CDR3 sequences detected, about 95% appear once; the ten largest clones hold about 0.15%. The material sequenced was CD8+ T cells from PBMCs. The receptors here all came from a human donor with multiple sclerosis.

V is TRBV9 and J is TRBJ2-2; D remains ambiguous. The CDR3 is 14 residues long. The germline gives CDR1 SGDLS, CDR2 YYNGEE. V was pared by 1 base and J by 1 base, with 5 bases between. In DNA, the CDR3 is TGTGCCAGCAGCGTAACCGGGAACACCGGGGAGCTGTTTTTT. Its protein is CASSVTGNTGELFF.

V gene TRBV3-1 combines with J gene TRBJ2-7; weak D call: TRBD1 (6 bases). Germline assignment: CDR1 LGHDT and CDR2 YNNKEL (reference sequence). V was cut by 5 bases and J by 2 bases, with 13 bases left in between. The CDR3 sequence is 14 residues long. This CDR3 reads CASSERTAAYEQYF. In nucleotides, the CDR3 is TGTGCCAGCAGCGAACGGACAGCTGCCTACGAGCAGTACTTC.

V gene TRBV5-6 combines with J gene TRBJ2-1; 13 bases line up with TRBD2. J gave up 15 bases and V 0 bases, and 9 bases lay outside the gene matches. The length of the CDR3 is 15 residues. Germline CDR1 reads SGHDT; CDR2 reads YYEEEE. CDR3 DNA: TGTGCCAGCAGCTTGGCGGTAGGACTAGCGGGAGAATCGTTCTTC. Protein: CASSLAVGLAGESFF. Variable domain in full (rest from reference TRBV5-6 and TRBJ2-1): DAGVTQSPTHLIKTRGQQVTLRCSPKSGHDTVSWYQQALGQGPQFIFQYYEEEERQRGNFPDRFSGHQFPNYSSELNVNALLLGDSALYLCASSLAVGLAGESFFGPGTRLTVL.

The chain joins TRBV20-1 to TRBJ2-5; D possibly uses TRBD1 or TRBD2 (6 bases each). V was pared by 6 bases and J by 0 bases, with 17 bases between. The germline CDR1 and CDR2 sequences are DFQATT and SNEGSKA (reference sequence). CDR3 length equals 15 residues. CDR3 bases: TGCAGTGCGGAGGGACCCGACAGGTACCAAGAGACCCAGTACTTC. It is translated as CSAEGPDRYQETQYF.

The chain couples TRBV5-6 to TRBJ1-2; D not resolved. Deletions cut 4 bases from V and 14 bases from J, with 9 bases between. CDR1 and CDR2 from the germline V gene are SGHDT and YYEEEE. CDR3 length equals 9 residues. CDR3 sequence (DNA): TGTGCCAGCAGCCCCCCGGTAACCTTC. Its translation: CASSPPVTF.

The chain has TRBV3-1 and TRBJ2-3; D gene unclear. The CDR3 has 14 amino acids. V was cut by 3 bases and J by 6 bases, with 13 bases left in between. Germline V gene lookup returns CDR1 LGHDT and CDR2 YNNKEL (reference sequence). The CDR3 sequence: CASSQAVVVDTQYF. CDR3 nucleotide sequence: TGTGCCAGCAGCCAGGCCGTGGTAGTCGATACGCAGTATTTT.

This clonotype has only one observation. The V gene is TRBV3-1, the J gene TRBJ1-3, with 7 bases matching TRBD1. Germline lookup yields CDR1 LGHDT and CDR2 YNNKEL (reference sequence). V dropped 0 bases and J dropped 2; count of bases not matched to a gene: 1. This CDR3 region has 15 residues. CDR3: CASSQDGTAGNTIYF. CDR3 in DNA: TGTGCCAGCAGCCAAGACGGGACAGCTGGAAACACCATATATTTT.

The gene calls are TRBV11-2 and TRBJ2-7, with 7 bases lining up with TRBD1. The CDR3 sequence is 16 residues long. From germline, CDR1 is SGHAT and CDR2 FQNNGV. With 4 bases clipped from V and 1 base from J, the junction kept 10 bases outside the gene matches. CDR3 loop: CASSSSGHRGSYEQYF. In DNA, the CDR3 is TGTGCCAGCAGCTCCTCCGGCCACAGGGGTTCCTACGAGCAGTACTTC.

This clonotype was counted a few times. The V gene is TRBV27, the J gene TRBJ1-5; 11 positions match TRBD1. Unmatched junction bases numbered 5, after V lost 6 bases and J lost 4 bases. This CDR3 comprises 15 residues. Germline V gene data show CDR1 as MNHEY and CDR2 as SMNVEV (reference sequence). As DNA, the CDR3 is TGTGCCAGCAGCCCCCGGGACAGGGGGAATCAGCCCCAGCATTTT. This sequence encodes CASSPRDRGNQPQHF.

V and J are TRBV27 and TRBJ1-5, with D possibly TRBD1 on 5 matching bases. V lost 9 bases to trimming and J lost 3 bases, with 15 bases between them. This CDR3 contains 14 residues. Germline V gene data show CDR1 as MNHEY and CDR2 as SMNVEV (reference sequence). The CDR3 loop is CASQGADFNQPQHF. The CDR3 DNA sequence: TGTGCCAGTCAAGGGGCCGACTTCAATCAGCCCCAGCATTTT.

The chain has TRBV5-6 and TRBJ2-7; a possible D gene is TRBD1 (5 bases). Germline V gene sequence: CDR1 SGHDT, CDR2 YYEEEE. V was trimmed by 4 bases and J by 2 bases, leaving 10 bases between them. CDR3 length: 13 residues. The CDR3 DNA is TGTGCCAGCAGCGAACAGGTAACCTACGAGCAGTACTTC. Its protein product is CASSEQVTYEQYF.

CDR3 DNA sequence: TGTGCCAGCAGTGAAGGTGGGACAGGGAACTATGGCTACACCTTC. Protein: CASSEGGTGNYGYTF. The V gene is TRBV2, the J gene TRBJ1-2; TRBD1 agrees at 9 bases. V dropped 1 base and J dropped 2; count of bases not matched to a gene: 2. The CDR3 has 15 amino acids. CDR1 SNHLY and CDR2 FYNNEI come from the germline V gene.

V is TRBV5-1 and J is TRBJ2-4, with 8 nucleotides matching TRBD2. There are 15 residues in the CDR3. The germline V gene has CDR1 SGHRS and CDR2 YFSETQ. Germline trimming cut 4 bases from V and 6 bases from J; bases unmatched to any gene: 9. The CDR3 sequence is CASSNGLAPLNIQYF. The CDR3 coding sequence is TGCGCCAGCAGCAACGGACTAGCACCACTAAACATTCAGTACTTC.

This rearrangement joins TRBV4-1 to TRBJ1-6, with TRBD1 as a possible D gene (5 bases). Germline V lookup: CDR1 MGHRA, CDR2 YSYEKL. This CDR3 contains 12 residues. Trimming cost V 1 base and J 14 bases, with 9 bases left between them. The CDR3 DNA is TGCGCCAGCAGCCAAGGGGGGTTCGCCCTCCACTTT. It specifies CASSQGGFALHF.

A single count supports this clonotype. The V call is TRBV3-1, the J call TRBJ2-1; TRBD1 aligns across 12 bases. There are 19 residues in the CDR3. Losses at the gene ends were 1 base for V and 9 bases for J; bases not matched to a gene: 16. Germline CDR1 LGHDT, CDR2 YNNKEL (reference sequence). The CDR3 region has the DNA TGTGCCAGCAGCCAAGCGTACCGGGACAGGGGGCCTCCGGTCCCTGAGCAGTTCTTC. It specifies CASSQAYRDRGPPVPEQFF.

The rearrangement uses TRBV27 and TRBJ2-1; the match to TRBD2 covers 11 bases. After removal of 5 bases from V and 7 bases from J, the junction contained 4 bases not matched to a gene. Germline V lookup: CDR1 MNHEY, CDR2 SMNVEV (reference sequence). The CDR3 totals 14 residues. The CDR3, as DNA: TGTGCCAGCAGTCCCGGACTAGCGGGTAATGAGCAGTTCTTC. As protein: CASSPGLAGNEQFF.

The chain recombines TRBV2 with TRBJ2-6; D unresolved. CDR1 is SNHLY, CDR2 FYNNEI, per germline. This CDR3 spans 14 amino acids. V was trimmed by 6 bases and J by 0 bases, leaving 6 bases between them. CDR3 bases: TGTGCCAGCAGCAGCGACTCTGGGGCCAACGTCCTGACTTTC. Its protein is CASSSDSGANVLTF.

The V gene is TRBV9, the J gene TRBJ2-7; no clear D. Germline V gene data show CDR1 as SGDLS and CDR2 as YYNGEE. CDR3 length equals 15 residues. V was trimmed by 0 bases and J by 0 bases, leaving 10 bases between them. As DNA, the CDR3 is TGTGCCAGCAGCGTAGCGAGCCACAGCTCCTACGAGCAGTACTTC. Translating it yields CASSVASHSSYEQYF. The full variable domain, its missing parts supplied by reference TRBV9 and TRBJ2-7, is DSGVTQTPKHLITATGQRVTLRCSPRSGDLSVYWYQQSLDQGLQFLIQYYNGEERAKGNILERFSAQQFPDLHSELNLSSLELGDSALYFCASSVASHSSYEQYFGPGTRLTVT.

The chain uses TRBV9 and TRBJ2-1, with TRBD2 identical over 12 bases. Unmatched junction bases numbered 7, after V lost 3 bases and J lost 9 bases. Germline V gene data show CDR1 as SGDLS and CDR2 as YYNGEE. This CDR3 is built from 15 residues. CDR3 bases: TGTGCCAGCAGCGGGACTGGACTAGCGGGGACTGAGCAGTTCTTC. Translating gives CASSGTGLAGTEQFF.

This sequence joins TRBV9 and TRBJ1-5; 9 bases are shared with TRBD1. Germline assignment: CDR1 SGDLS and CDR2 YYNGEE. The CDR3 sequence is 14 residues long. After removal of 2 bases from V and 5 bases from J, the junction contained 2 bases not matched to a gene. This CDR3 is CASSVGQGYQPQHF. The CDR3 nucleotides read TGTGCCAGCAGCGTGGGACAGGGCTATCAGCCCCAGCATTTT.